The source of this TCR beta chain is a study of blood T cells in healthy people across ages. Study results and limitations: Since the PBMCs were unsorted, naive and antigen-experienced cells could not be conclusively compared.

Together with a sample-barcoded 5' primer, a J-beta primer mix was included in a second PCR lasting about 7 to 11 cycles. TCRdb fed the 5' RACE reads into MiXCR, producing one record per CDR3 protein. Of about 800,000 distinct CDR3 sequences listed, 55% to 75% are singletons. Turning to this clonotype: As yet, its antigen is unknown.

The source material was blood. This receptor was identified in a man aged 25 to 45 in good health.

The CDR3 DNA is TGCGCCAGCAGCAAGATTAGGACCCTAGCGGGTGAACACTACGAGCAGTACTTC. Translation: CASSKIRTLAGEHYEQYF. V gene TRBV4-3 combines with J gene TRBJ2-4; 8 bases fit TRBD2. The DNA end lines up better with TRBJ2-7; the J call may be wrong. Germline-derived CDR1 and CDR2 are LGHNA and YSLEER. The CDR3 consists of 18 residues.